Below are 25 T cell receptor beta chains sequenced from a single sample in a study of post-analysis software for immune sequencing data. The study, taken as a whole, reports: Roughly five TRBV segments were significantly more frequent in patients than in controls. TRBV5-6, TRBV5-1 and TRBV20-1 were among these segments.

The antigens of these receptors remain unknown. Carried by the TCR beta cDNA libraries were unique molecular identifiers. TCRdb re-called the PCR reads through MiXCR, storing one row per CDR3 protein. This table holds about 200,000 distinct CDR3 sequences, over 25% found once. Material: blood. These receptors originate from a girl aged 2-17 years with multiple sclerosis.

This clonotype was detected ten times or more. V gene TRBV29-1 combines with J gene TRBJ1-2, with D tentatively TRBD1 (6 bases). This CDR3 comprises 12 residues. Trimming shortened V by 6 bases and J by 5 bases, and 13 bases separated the two germline ends. The germline gives CDR1 SQVTM, CDR2 ANQGSEA. The CDR3 spells CSVSHREYGYTF. Written as DNA, the CDR3 is TGCAGCGTATCACACAGGGAGTATGGCTACACCTTC.

This clonotype came up a few times. The DNA of the CDR3 is TGTGGAGGGGAGAGTGGAGATGACACTGAAGCTTTCTTT. As protein: CGGESGDDTEAFF. This sequence joins TRBV27 and TRBJ1-1, with a possible D match to TRBD1 (5 bases). Germline CDR1 is MNHEY and CDR2 is SMNVEV (reference sequence). The CDR3 loop spans 13 amino acids.

This clonotype occurred many times. This rearrangement joins TRBV20-1 to TRBJ2-3; tentative D call: TRBD2 (6 bases). CDR3 length: 14 residues. V was pared by 5 bases and J by 1 base, with 13 bases between. CDR1 and CDR2 (germline): DFQATT, SNEGSKA (reference sequence). CDR3 residues: CSAAAGRGTDTQYF. CDR3 DNA: TGCAGTGCTGCAGCCGGGAGAGGCACAGATACGCAGTATTTT.

This clonotype was counted many times. The chain couples TRBV5-1 to TRBJ2-1; 7 bases align to TRBD2. CDR3 size: 15 residues. The V segment lost 4 bases and the J segment 10 bases; nucleotides outside the gene matches: 14. Germline CDR1 is SGHRS and CDR2 is YFSETQ. The CDR3 DNA sequence: TGCGCCAGCAGCAGGGACTACGCGAACGGCGGGGAGCAGTTCTTC. It encodes CASSRDYANGGEQFF.

This clonotype was found many times. The chain uses TRBV20-1 and TRBJ2-7, with D perhaps TRBD2 (6 bases). Per germline, CDR1 DFQATT and CDR2 SNEGSKA (reference sequence). The length of the CDR3 is 12 residues. Trimming cost V 7 bases and J 0 bases, with 10 bases left between them. The CDR3 DNA is TGCAGTGGCAGACTAGACTCCTACGAGCAGTACTTC. The encoded protein is CSGRLDSYEQYF.

This clonotype appeared a few times. The chain recombines TRBV29-1 with TRBJ1-6, with D tentatively TRBD1 (6 bases). CDR1 SQVTM and CDR2 ANQGSEA come from the germline V gene. This CDR3 has 13 residues. Deletions cut 2 bases from V and 13 bases from J, with 15 bases between. The CDR3 coding sequence is TGCAGCGTTGAATACGTAGCCGGGGGCCCCCTCCACTTT. As protein: CSVEYVAGGPLHF.

This clonotype has a handful of counts. The V call is TRBV12-3 or TRBV12-4, the J call TRBJ2-6, with D maybe TRBD2 (5 bases). V was trimmed by 3 bases and J by 1 base, leaving 10 bases between them. This CDR3 contains 16 residues. CDR3 DNA sequence: TGTGCCAGCAGTTTTCGAGGGAAGTCTGGGGCCAACGTCCTGACTTTC. Encoded protein: CASSFRGKSGANVLTF.

This clonotype was seen at least ten times. The chain has TRBV20-1 and TRBJ2-5; TRBD2 matches 11 bases. CDR3 length: 16 residues. The germline CDR1 and CDR2 sequences are DFQATT and SNEGSKA (reference sequence). Losses at the gene ends were 4 bases for V and 5 bases for J; bases not matched to a gene: 12. CDR3 sequence: CSAKIAGGPQRETQYF. CDR3 nucleotides: TGCAGTGCTAAGATAGCGGGAGGGCCGCAGAGGGAGACCCAGTACTTC.

Comments on this clonotype: Just one base apart from a much larger clone, this may be a read error. The chain uses TRBV12-3 or TRBV12-4 and TRBJ2-7; the D is unclear. The CDR3 sequence is 14 residues long. V was clipped by 4 bases and J by 7 bases, with 17 bases between them. The CDR3 sequence is CASSSTVTYNEQYF. CDR3 bases: TGTGCCAGCAGTTCGACTGTTACCTACAATGAGCAGTACTTC.

The chain employs TRBV4-1 and TRBJ1-6, with no clear D. Per germline, CDR1 MGHRA and CDR2 YSYEKL. The CDR3 loop spans 9 amino acids. With 2 bases removed from V and 13 bases from J, the gap between germline ends came to 0 bases. CDR3 amino acids: CASSQPLHF. The CDR3 nucleotides are TGCGCCAGCAGCCAACCCCTCCACTTT.

This clonotype was detected a few times. CDR3 nucleotides: TGTGCCAGCACCGGGGGACAGAATCAGCCCCAGCATTTT. Translation gives CASTGGQNQPQHF. The chain couples TRBV28 to TRBJ1-5; TRBD1 matches at 7 bases. With 7 bases clipped from V and 4 bases from J, the junction kept 4 bases outside the gene matches. The CDR3 is 13 residues long. Germline CDR1 MDHEN, CDR2 SYDVKM. The full variable domain, with the rest looked up from reference TRBV28 and TRBJ1-5, is DVKVTQSSRYLVKRTGEKVFLECVQDMDHENMFWYRQDPGLGLRLIYFSYDVKMKEKGDIPEGYSVSREKKERFSLILESASTNQTSMYLCASTGGQNQPQHFGDGTRLSIL.

Only a few counts were recorded for this clonotype. The genes are TRBV15 and TRBJ2-1, with TRBD2 matching over 7 bases. Germline V gene lookup returns CDR1 LNHNV and CDR2 YYDKDF (reference sequence). This CDR3 has 16 amino acids. V was pared by 0 bases and J by 7 bases, with 9 bases of the junction left unmatched. The DNA for the CDR3 is TGTGCCACCAGCAGAGATTCACTAGCGTATAAAAATGAGCAGTTCTTC. As protein: CATSRDSLAYKNEQFF.

On this clonotype itself: The junction and the germline gene differ at one end; a read error may be behind it. The chain employs TRBV7-7 and TRBJ2-7; D gene ambiguous. Germline V gene lookup returns CDR1 SSHAT and CDR2 FNYEAQ (reference sequence). The CDR3 runs 14 residues. The DNA for the CDR3 is TGTGCTAGCAGCTTAGGAGATGTGCCCTACGAGCAGTACTTC. It yields the protein CASSLGDVPYEQYF.

The chain links TRBV7-9 to TRBJ2-5; D unclear. CDR1 is SEHNR, CDR2 FQNEAQ, per germline (reference sequence). V lost 5 bases and J lost 5, with 9 bases in between. The CDR3 contains 12 residues. DNA for the CDR3: TGTGCCAGCAGCCCCGTGGAGGAGACCCAGTACTTC. Its translation is CASSPVEETQYF.

The V call is TRBV6-6, the J call TRBJ2-7; D gene uncertain. In germline, CDR1 is MNHNY, CDR2 SVGAGI (reference sequence). Trimming shortened V by 0 bases and J by 7 bases, and 22 bases separated the two germline ends. The CDR3 totals 17 residues. The CDR3 DNA follows: TGTGCCAGCAGTTACTCGATCGTTGAGCAGGCAAAGAGGGAGCAGTACTTC. As protein: CASSYSIVEQAKREQYF.

The chain employs TRBV20-1 and TRBJ1-3, with D possibly TRBD1 on 6 matching bases. Trimming took off 5 bases at V and 4 bases at J, with 12 bases between the two ends. This CDR3 has 13 amino acids. Germline CDR1 reads DFQATT; CDR2 reads SNEGSKA (reference sequence). In DNA form, the CDR3 reads TGCAGTGCTTACAGGGCAACGGGAAACACCATATATTTT. Translated, it gives CSAYRATGNTIYF.

In the case of this clonotype: A read error may be the cause here, since a much bigger clone is one base away. This chain joins TRBV7-2 and TRBJ2-7, with 8 nucleotides matching TRBD2. The CDR3 contains 17 residues. Trimming removed 5 bases from V and 4 bases from J; junction bases left unmatched: 16. Germline-derived CDR1 and CDR2 are SGHTA and FQGNSA. The CDR3 DNA follows: TGTGCCAGCAGCCCAAGCCCTTGGCGGGGGGCCCCTTACGAGCAGTACTTC. It yields the protein CASSPSPWRGAPYEQYF.

In its sample, this clonotype was seen once. This may be a read error, as it is one base from a much larger clone. The chain couples TRBV20-1 to TRBJ2-7, with a tentative D call TRBD2 (7 bases). This CDR3 comprises 15 residues. Germline values: CDR1 DFQATT, CDR2 SNEGSKA (reference sequence). The germline V and J ends were trimmed by 2 bases and 7 bases, with 21 bases remaining between them. The CDR3 nucleotides read TGCAGTGCTAGATCCGGCGGGGGCGACAACAATGAGCAGTACTTC. This gives the protein CSARSGGGDNNEQYF.

This clonotype occurred once. The gene calls are TRBV12-3 or TRBV12-4 and TRBJ2-4; D is unresolved. The closer fit of TRBJ2-7 to the DNA end suggests the J call may be wrong. This CDR3 is built from 15 residues. This chain's CDR3 is CASSPSIGRTYEQYF. As DNA, the CDR3 is TGTGCCAGCAGTCCCTCCATTGGGCGGACCTACGAGCAGTACTTC.

This clonotype came up many times. CDR3 DNA sequence: TGTGCCAGCCACGACAGGGGGCGAGGGGCCAACGTCCTGACTTTC. This gives the protein CASHDRGRGANVLTF. The chain is built from TRBV12-3 or TRBV12-4 and TRBJ2-6; 10 nucleotides agree with TRBD1. V lost 8 bases to trimming and J lost 4 bases; unmatched junction nucleotides: 5. This CDR3 has 15 residues.

A note on this clonotype: A read error may explain this, as a much larger clone is one base away. The V and J genes are TRBV10-3 and TRBJ1-2; maybe TRBD1 (6 bases). The CDR3 is 14 residues long. The germline gives CDR1 ENHRY, CDR2 SYGVKD. The CDR3, as DNA: TGTGCCATCACCAGGGACACGCAGAACTATGGCCACACCTTC. Amino acid sequence: CAITRDTQNYGHTF.

This clonotype was picked up a small number of times. The chain joins TRBV29-1 to TRBJ2-1; 7 nucleotides line up with TRBD1. V trimming: 4 bases; J trimming: 9 bases; junction bases outside the gene matches: 18. The CDR3 is made up of 16 amino acids. The V gene's germline CDR1 is SQVTM and CDR2 ANQGSEA. CDR3 sequence reads: CSVVPPGGPVGGEQFF. The CDR3, as DNA: TGCAGCGTTGTGCCCCCAGGGGGTCCAGTAGGTGGTGAGCAGTTCTTC.

In this sample, this clonotype turned up once. A read error may be the cause here, since a much bigger clone is one base away. CDR3 nucleotide sequence: TGTGCCGGCAGCTTCTGGGACCGCCGTCGTTTCGAGCAGTACTTC. It encodes CAGSFWDRRRFEQYF. The chain has TRBV11-2 and TRBJ2-5; either TRBD1 or TRBD2 may supply D (5 bases each). Judging by the DNA end, TRBJ2-7 fits better; the J call may be wrong. This CDR3 is built from 15 residues. Germline CDR1 SGHAT, CDR2 FQNNGV.

This clonotype was picked up a small number of times. This rearrangement joins TRBV28 to TRBJ2-7; the D is unclear. CDR1 MDHEN and CDR2 SYDVKM come from the germline V gene. The V end lost 7 bases, the J end lost 3 bases, and 13 bases lay between the germline ends. There are 13 residues in the CDR3. Written as DNA, the CDR3 is TGTGCCAGCATGGACCTCTCGTACTACGAGCAGTACTTC. Translating it yields CASMDLSYYEQYF.

This clonotype was seen a few times. A much larger clone differs from this one at a single base, so this may be a read error. This chain connects TRBV6-4 to TRBJ2-5; a possible D gene is TRBD2 (7 bases). The V end was cut by 6 bases, the J end by 5 bases, with 13 bases between. This CDR3 is 13 amino acids long. Germline assignment: CDR1 MRHNA and CDR2 SNTAGT. The CDR3: CASRDKGGETQYF. The CDR3 DNA reads TGTGCCAGCAGGGACAAGGGGGGGGAGACCCAGTACTTC.